The 5 T cell receptor beta chains reported below all come from one sample, sequenced in a study. TCRdb recomputed calls from the 5' RACE reads with MiXCR, one row per CDR3 protein. The repertoire holds about 57,000 distinct CDR3 sequences, with roughly 28% as singletons. Cells sorted as Tregs were CD4+, CD25+ and CD127-/low. Sequenced input: tumor-infiltrating Tregs sorted from the breast tumor. These receptors originate from a female donor with breast cancer.

This clonotype appeared a single time. At one boundary the junction diverges from the germline segment, which might be a read error. V is TRBV4-3 and J is TRBJ2-3; 10 bases are a match to TRBD1. The CDR3 contains 16 residues. Germline assignment: CDR1 LGHNA and CDR2 YSLEER. The CDR3 nucleotides are TGCGCCAGCAACCAGCCGAGACAGGGGGCGCGGGATACGCAGAATTTT. It encodes CASNQPRQGARDTQNF.

This clonotype showed up just a few times. The chain joins TRBV7-9 to TRBJ1-6; D is perhaps TRBD1 (6 bases). V was trimmed by 5 bases and J by 8 bases, leaving 16 bases between them. The CDR3 is made up of 15 amino acids. Germline V gene lookup returns CDR1 SEHNR and CDR2 FQNEAQ (reference sequence). The CDR3 DNA follows: TGTGCCAGCAGCCAATCCGGGGGCGGCGATTCACCCCTCCACTTT. Translated, it gives CASSQSGGGDSPLHF.

This sequence joins TRBV4-2 and TRBJ2-7, with 10 bases lining up with TRBD2. The length of the CDR3 is 14 residues. The J segment lost 5 bases and the V segment lost 2 bases, leaving 3 bases of the junction unmatched. CDR1 is LGHNA and CDR2 is YNFKEQ in the germline V gene. The CDR3, as DNA: TGTGCCAGCAGCCAAACTAGCGGGATGAACGAGCAGTACTTC. This codes for CASSQTSGMNEQYF.

This chain uses TRBV15 with TRBJ2-5; D may be TRBD1 (6 bases). The germline V and J ends were trimmed by 3 bases and 0 bases, with 11 bases remaining between them. CDR1 LNHNV and CDR2 YYDKDF come from the germline V gene (reference sequence). The CDR3 runs to 15 residues. CDR3 region: CATSRKNRDQETQYF. In DNA, the CDR3 is TGTGCCACCAGCAGGAAAAACAGGGACCAAGAGACCCAGTACTTC.

The CDR3 bases are TGTGCCAGCAGCCTCCACGGGACTATTCAGTTCTTC. This codes for CASSLHGTIQFF. This rearrangement joins TRBV7-9 to TRBJ2-1; 7 bases align to TRBD2. The CDR3 covers 12 residues. The trim removed 5 bases at V and 13 bases at J, leaving 8 bases unmatched. The V gene's germline CDR1 is SEHNR and CDR2 FQNEAQ (reference sequence).